One and the same sample provided the 13 T cell receptor beta chains below, sequenced in a study of blood T cells in healthy people across ages. It was with a sample-barcoded 5' primer and a J-beta primer mix that a second PCR of about 6 to 12 cycles was run. Via MiXCR, TCRdb re-called the 5' RACE reads, giving one row per CDR3 protein. The sample includes 800,000 to 950,000 distinct CDR3 sequences, 35% to 40% of them seen just once. The specimen sequenced was blood. The source of these receptors is a man between 18 and 35 years old in good health.

For this clonotype: This clone may be a read error of a much larger clone one base away. This chain links TRBV2 with TRBJ2-3; 9 nucleotides match TRBD1. The CDR3 sequence is 14 residues long. Germline-derived CDR1 and CDR2 are SNHLY and FYNNEI. Germline trimming cut 7 bases from V and 4 bases from J; bases unmatched to any gene: 6. The CDR3: CASKGTGSADTQYF. The CDR3, as DNA: TGTGCCAGCAAGGGGACAGGGTCCGCAGATACGCAGTATTTT.

The table lists this clonotype with a few counts. The chain employs TRBV20-1 and TRBJ2-5; unclear D gene. There are 12 residues in the CDR3. CDR1 is DFQATT, CDR2 SNEGSKA, per germline (reference sequence). V lost 6 bases, J lost 5 bases, and 13 bases lay in between. CDR3 nucleotide sequence: TGCAGTGCCCTCCTTAGTTGGGAGACCCAGTACTTC. It specifies CSALLSWETQYF.

This clonotype was observed a handful of times. The chain joins TRBV2 to TRBJ2-3; 15 nucleotides match TRBD2. V shed 7 bases and J 6 bases; nucleotides not matched to a gene: 2. Germline-derived CDR1 and CDR2 are SNHLY and FYNNEI. CDR3 length equals 14 residues. The CDR3 is CASTGTSGGDTQYF. The CDR3 coding sequence is TGTGCCAGCACAGGGACTAGCGGGGGGGATACGCAGTATTTT. Using reference TRBV2 and TRBJ2-3 for the parts outside the CDR3, the full variable domain is EPEVTQTPSHQVTQMGQEVILRCVPISNHLYFYWYRQILGQKVEFLVSFYNNEISEKSEIFDDQFSVERPDGSNFTLKIRSTKLEDSAMYFCASTGTSGGDTQYFGPGTRLTVL.

The chain links TRBV3-1 to TRBJ2-5; possibly TRBD1 for D (5 bases). V lost 3 bases to trimming and J lost 11 bases, with 22 bases between them. Looked up from germline, CDR1 is LGHDT and CDR2 is YNNKEL (reference sequence). This CDR3 region has 15 residues. The CDR3 nucleotides read TGTGCCAGCAGCCACCGGGCAGGGCGGAATCATGAGCAGTACTTC. Its protein product is CASSHRAGRNHEQYF.

This clonotype was counted at least ten times. The chain joins TRBV12-3 or TRBV12-4 to TRBJ2-7; D remains unclear. CDR3 size: 11 residues. The ends were cut back, 5 bases at V and 3 bases at J, with 5 bases in the middle. In DNA, the CDR3 is TGTGCCAGCAGTGAGAGCTACGAGCAGTACTTC. Its protein product is CASSESYEQYF.

The V gene is TRBV5-1, the J gene TRBJ1-1; 9 bases match TRBD1. CDR3 size: 17 residues. Losses at the gene ends were 3 bases for V and 4 bases for J; bases not matched to a gene: 13. Germline-derived CDR1 and CDR2 are SGHRS and YFSETQ. CDR3 sequence reads: CASSWRYRGPRRTEAFF. Written as DNA, the CDR3 is TGCGCCAGCAGCTGGAGGTACAGGGGGCCGAGGCGCACTGAAGCTTTCTTT.

Only a few counts were recorded for this clonotype. The gene calls are TRBV20-1 and TRBJ2-3; 9 nucleotides line up with TRBD1. The CDR3 is made up of 16 amino acids. Looked up from germline, CDR1 is DFQATT and CDR2 is SNEGSKA (reference sequence). Trimming took 3 bases from V and 6 from J; bases not matched to a gene: 13. CDR3 sequence: CSASGGGTGKGDTQYF. DNA for the CDR3: TGCAGTGCTAGTGGAGGAGGGACAGGGAAGGGGGATACGCAGTATTTT.

This sequence joins TRBV3-1 and TRBJ1-2; 8 nucleotides match TRBD1. The CDR3 spans 16 residues. With V trimmed by 4 bases and J by 7 bases, 14 bases remained unmatched. Germline V gene sequence: CDR1 LGHDT, CDR2 YNNKEL (reference sequence). The CDR3 sequence is CASSRRQGAFLLGYTF. CDR3 sequence (DNA): TGTGCCAGCAGCCGACGGCAGGGGGCTTTTCTTCTTGGCTACACCTTC.

The chain is built from TRBV6-2 or TRBV6-3 and TRBJ2-3; D is unclear. Trimming took off 3 bases at V and 5 bases at J, with 12 bases between the two ends. Germline CDR1 and CDR2: MNHEY and SVGEGT. The CDR3 has 14 amino acids. The CDR3 DNA reads TGTGCCAGCAGTTATGCCCCGACCGGAGATACGCAGTATTTT. As protein: CASSYAPTGDTQYF.

The rearrangement uses TRBV7-2 and TRBJ2-3; perhaps TRBD1 as D (5 bases). This CDR3 region has 15 residues. The germline V and J ends were trimmed by 0 bases and 2 bases, with 9 bases remaining between them. Germline V CDR1 and CDR2: SGHTA, FQGNSA. Here the CDR3 DNA reads TGTGCCAGCAGCTTAGCGGCCAGGGACACAGATACGCAGTATTTT. Translating gives CASSLAARDTDTQYF. Filled out from reference TRBV7-2 and TRBJ2-3, the complete variable domain reads GAGVSQSPSNKVTEKGKDVELRCDPISGHTALYWYRQSLGQGLEFLIYFQGNSAPDKSGLPSDRFSAERTGGSVSTLTIQRTQQEDSAVYLCASSLAARDTDTQYFGPGTRLTVL.

This chain links TRBV12-3 or TRBV12-4 with TRBJ1-5; tentatively, D is TRBD1 (6 bases). The CDR3 length is 15 residues. V gave up 6 bases and J gave up 0 bases, with 12 bases separating them. This CDR3 reads CASSPTGNSNQPQHF. The CDR3 nucleotides are TGTGCCAGCAGCCCGACAGGCAATAGCAATCAGCCCCAGCATTTT.

The chain joins TRBV10-2 to TRBJ1-5, with D perhaps TRBD1 (5 bases). V dropped 3 bases and J dropped 0 bases, with 6 bases sitting between them. The CDR3 consists of 14 residues. Germline CDR1 WSHSY, CDR2 SAAADI. The chain's CDR3 is CASSDRGSNQPQHF. The CDR3 DNA reads as TGCGCCAGCAGTGATAGGGGTAGCAATCAGCCCCAGCATTTT.

The chain's CDR3 is CASSKRSGTGPYEQYF. In nucleotides, the CDR3 is TGTGCCAGCAGTAAAAGGAGCGGGACAGGACCCTACGAGCAGTACTTC. The chain is built from TRBV27 and TRBJ2-7; maybe TRBD1 (8 bases). Trimming took 5 bases from V and 2 from J, leaving 19 bases between them. This CDR3 has 16 amino acids. The germline CDR1 and CDR2 sequences are MNHEY and SMNVEV (reference sequence).